One T cell receptor beta chain is described in this entry. This entry belongs to a study of blood T cell repertoires in COVID-19. The wider study: Specimens from acute and convalescent COVID-19 originated in the United States, Italy and Spain. In each case, the material was cDNA or gDNA derived from T cells, B-cell-depleted T cells, or PBMCs.

The CDR3 runs 15 residues. Germline V gives CDR1 SGHDT, CDR2 YYEEEE. V shed 4 bases, J shed 1 base, and the junction held 7 bases outside the gene matches. Per the original methods: Reference gene primer amplification gave estimated nucleated cell counts. Data came from immunoSEQ multiplex PCR; TCRdb stores just in-frame clones and leaves some out. D and trimming were read from the DNA, whereas the V and J calls and clone size are those reported in that table. The sample lists 400,000 or so clones; about 87% were seen once. Sequenced material: peripheral blood. The chain recombines TRBV5-6 with TRBJ2-5, with TRBD2 matching over 7 bases. This TCR was recovered from a human donor in a cohort sampled during active COVID-19. Here the CDR3 DNA reads TGTGCCAGCAGCAGGAACGGACTAGTCCAAGAGACCCAGTACTTC. Translated: CASSRNGLVQETQYF.